This TCR beta chain was recorded in a study of blood T cell repertoires in COVID-19. About the research overall: The United States, Italy and Spain provided the acute and convalescent COVID-19 samples. Nucleic acid was either cDNA or gDNA, and it came from T cells, B-cell-depleted T cells, or PBMCs.

The junction had 4 bases not matched to a gene; V was cut back by 5 bases and J by 3 bases. The CDR3 has 14 amino acids. The germline V gene has CDR1 SGHTA and CDR2 FQGNSA. Sequenced by immunoSEQ multiplex PCR; TCRdb stores in-frame clones only, minus some. The sample lists around 160,000 clones, 86% seen once, with 0.99% in the top ten. This chain links TRBV7-2 with TRBJ1-5, with 7 bases lining up with TRBD1. The receptor was isolated from a man aged 18 to 35 with acute or convalescent COVID-19. The sample taken for sequencing was peripheral blood. The CDR3, as DNA: TGTGCCAGCAGCCCCGGACAGGTCAATCAGCCCCAGCATTTT. This encodes CASSPGQVNQPQHF.